Following are 17 T cell receptor beta chains from one sample sequenced in a study of T cell responses to AZD1222 COVID-19 vaccine. TCRdb's copy holds only in-frame clones and misses some; the assay was immunoSEQ multiplex PCR. The sample has some 99,000 clones; over 75% are singletons. The sample here was peripheral blood, taken on day 0 of AZD1222 vaccination. The receptors shown here come from an adult in good health.

This clone has more than one count but fewer than ten. CDR3 DNA: TGTGCCAGCAGTGAAGCGGGGGCAGCCTTCAATGGCTACACCTTC. This gives the protein CASSEAGAAFNGYTF. The chain uses TRBV6-1 and TRBJ1-2, with a tentative D call TRBD1 (6 bases). CDR3 size: 15 residues. V lost 0 bases and J lost 6, with 14 bases in between. CDR1 is MNHNS and CDR2 is SASEGT in the germline V gene.

The rearrangement uses TRBV6-5 and TRBJ2-6, with D uncertain. Germline CDR1 reads MNHEY; CDR2 reads SVGAGI. The CDR3 length is 13 residues. V lost 6 bases, J lost 0 bases, and 3 bases lay in between. The CDR3 reads CASRVSGANVLTF. In DNA form, the CDR3 reads TGTGCCAGCAGGGTCTCTGGGGCCAACGTCCTGACTTTC.

The chain carries TRBV6-6 and TRBJ2-7; D might be TRBD1 (6 bases). Germline V gene sequence: CDR1 MNHNY, CDR2 SVGAGI (reference sequence). The CDR3 contains 15 residues. Trimming shortened V by 6 bases and J by 0 bases, and 15 bases separated the two germline ends. As DNA, the CDR3 is TGTGCCAGCAGGTATGGACAGAGTTTCTCCTACGAGCAGTACTTC. Protein: CASRYGQSFSYEQYF.

In this sample, this clone turned up once. The CDR3 sequence: CASSLAGGPPRETQYF. CDR3 in DNA: TGTGCCAGTAGTCTAGCGGGAGGGCCCCCACGGGAGACCCAGTACTTC. The rearrangement uses TRBV19 and TRBJ2-5, with 12 bases matching TRBD2. Germline-derived CDR1 and CDR2 are LNHDA and SQIVND (reference sequence). Trimming at V came to 5 bases and at J to 5 bases, leaving 9 bases not matched to a gene. The CDR3 loop spans 16 amino acids.

The chain carries TRBV6-1 and TRBJ1-5; D gene ambiguous. CDR3 length equals 15 residues. Trimming removed 0 bases from V and 7 bases from J, with 13 bases in between. CDR1 and CDR2 from the germline V gene are MNHNS and SASEGT. The CDR3 nucleotides read TGTGCCAGCAGTGAAGCGGGTGGTCCGGGACAGCCCCAGCATTTT. The encoded protein is CASSEAGGPGQPQHF.

The gene calls are TRBV11-3 and TRBJ2-3; 12 nucleotides align to TRBD1. The germline V gene has CDR1 SGHNT and CDR2 YENEEA. Trimming took 4 bases from V and 5 from J; bases not matched to a gene: 10. The CDR3 covers 17 residues. The CDR3 coding sequence is TGTGCCAGCAGCTCAAGACTGGGACAGGGGGCTTTAGATACGCAGTATTTT. Translation: CASSSRLGQGALDTQYF.

This clone was seen only once. The V gene is TRBV12-3 or TRBV12-4, the J gene TRBJ1-2; D unresolved. The V and J ends lost 6 bases and 6 bases respectively, with 11 bases between them. This CDR3 is built from 12 residues. Here the CDR3 DNA reads TGTGCCAGCAGCCAAGGTTTGGATGGCTACACCTTC. This gives the protein CASSQGLDGYTF.

V gene TRBV12-3 or TRBV12-4 combines with J gene TRBJ2-1; D remains ambiguous. The CDR3 spans 12 residues. CDR3 bases: TGTGCGGGTGGAAGAACCTACAATGAGCAGTTCTTC. Translation gives CAGGRTYNEQFF.

The chain carries TRBV3-1 (or the pseudogene TRBV3-2) and TRBJ1-1, with 11 positions matching TRBD1. The CDR3 consists of 17 residues. V gave up 2 bases and J gave up 1 base; unmatched junction bases: 6. The germline V gene has CDR1 LGHDT and CDR2 YNNKEL (reference sequence). CDR3 coding DNA: TGTGCCAGCAGCCAATTCCGGGACAGGGGGTCGAACACTGAAGCTTTCTTT. Its translation: CASSQFRDRGSNTEAFF.

The chain carries TRBV7-8 and TRBJ1-5; D not certain. Germline values: CDR1 SGHVS, CDR2 FQNEAQ. The V end lost 5 bases, the J end lost 5 bases, and 10 bases lay between the germline ends. The CDR3 is made up of 13 amino acids. CDR3 in amino acids: CASSPNWDQPQHF. Here the CDR3 DNA reads TGTGCCAGCAGCCCTAACTGGGATCAGCCCCAGCATTTT. Full variable domain (outside the CDR3, taken from reference TRBV7-8 and TRBJ1-5): GAGVSQSPRYKVAKRGQDVALRCDPISGHVSLFWYQQALGQGPEFLTYFQNEAQLDKSGLPSDRFFAERPEGSVSTLKIQRTQQEDSAVYLCASSPNWDQPQHFGDGTRLSIL.

The chain couples TRBV6-4 to TRBJ2-1, with 10 bases fitting TRBD2. Germline values: CDR1 MRHNA, CDR2 SNTAGT. With V trimmed by 6 bases and J by 7 bases, 9 bases remained unmatched. This CDR3 is 15 amino acids long. The DNA for the CDR3 is TGTGCCAGCAGCGAAGCCGGGACTAGCGCTAATGAGCAGTTCTTC. Protein: CASSEAGTSANEQFF.

The chain links TRBV5-4 to TRBJ1-2; D not resolved. V lost 0 bases to trimming and J lost 5 bases, with 8 bases between them. This CDR3 region has 13 residues. Germline lookup yields CDR1 SGHNT and CDR2 YYREEE (reference sequence). CDR3 DNA: TGTGCCAGCAGCTTGGACAGAGAGTATGGCTACACCTTC. This translates into CASSLDREYGYTF.

In its sample, this clone was seen once. V and J are TRBV5-1 and TRBJ2-1; the D call may be TRBD1 or TRBD2 (5 bases each). CDR3 size: 14 residues. CDR1 and CDR2 from the germline V gene are SGHRS and YFSETQ. V shed 0 bases and J shed 8 bases, with 12 bases lying between them. CDR3 region: CASSLGDRGYEQFF. CDR3 in DNA: TGCGCCAGCAGCTTGGGCGACCGGGGCTATGAGCAGTTCTTC.

The chain carries TRBV28 and TRBJ1-6; maybe TRBD1 (5 bases). CDR1 and CDR2 (germline): MDHEN, SYDVKM. Trimming stripped 5 bases from V and 11 bases from J, with 19 bases between. This CDR3 contains 15 residues. In DNA form, the CDR3 reads TGTGCCAGCAGTCCCCCCCGGGGGGGATTGACACCCCTCCACTTT. It codes for CASSPPRGGLTPLHF. The full variable domain, rest sourced from reference TRBV28 and TRBJ1-6, is DVKVTQSSRYLVKRTGEKVFLECVQDMDHENMFWYRQDPGLGLRLIYFSYDVKMKEKGDIPEGYSVSREKKERFSLILESASTNQTSMYLCASSPPRGGLTPLHFGNGTRLTVT.

The rearrangement links TRBV18 to TRBJ2-7; 8 bases match TRBD2. The CDR3 has 16 residues. Per the germline V gene, CDR1 is KGHSH and CDR2 is LQKENI. Trimming removed 1 base from V and 0 bases from J; junction bases left unmatched: 5. The CDR3 sequence: CASSPLSGMSSYEQYV. CDR3 DNA sequence: TGTGCCAGCTCACCACTTAGCGGGATGAGCTCCTACGAGCAGTACGTC.

The rearrangement joins TRBV5-4 to TRBJ1-2; TRBD1 is a possible D gene (5 bases). The CDR3 length is 15 residues. From germline, CDR1 is SGHNT and CDR2 YYREEE (reference sequence). Trimming took off 4 bases at V and 0 bases at J, with 13 bases between the two ends. In DNA, the CDR3 is TGTGCCAGCAGCCCGGGGGGGGGAGCTAACTATGGCTACACCTTC. Amino acid sequence: CASSPGGGANYGYTF.

The table lists this clone with a count of one. The chain joins TRBV12-3 or TRBV12-4 to TRBJ1-2; 11 nucleotides line up with TRBD1. The V segment lost 3 bases and the J segment 13 bases; nucleotides outside the gene matches: 7. The CDR3 extends over 13 amino acids. The CDR3 nucleotides read TGTGCCAGCAGTTTTGGGACAGGGGGTTGGTTCACCTTC. Encoded protein: CASSFGTGGWFTF.